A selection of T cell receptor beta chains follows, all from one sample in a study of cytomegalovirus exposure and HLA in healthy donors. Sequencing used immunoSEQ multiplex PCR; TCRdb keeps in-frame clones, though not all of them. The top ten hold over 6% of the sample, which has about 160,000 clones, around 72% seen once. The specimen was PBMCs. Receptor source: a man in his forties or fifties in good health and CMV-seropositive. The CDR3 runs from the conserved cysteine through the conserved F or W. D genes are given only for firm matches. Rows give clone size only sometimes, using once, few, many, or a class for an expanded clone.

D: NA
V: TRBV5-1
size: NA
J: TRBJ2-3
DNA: TGCGCCAGCAGCTTGGGACAGAGTAACACAGATACGCAGTATTTT
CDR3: CASSLGQSNTDTQYF

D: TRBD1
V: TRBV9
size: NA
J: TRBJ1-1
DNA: TGTGCCAGCAGCGCCACTCTGAGCCGGGACAGGGGGCTGAACACTGAAGCTTTCTTT
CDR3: CASSATLSRDRGLNTEAFF

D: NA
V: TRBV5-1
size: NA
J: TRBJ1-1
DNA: TGCGCCAGCAGCAAAGACATTTCAGGGGCTGAAGCTTTCTTT
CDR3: CASSKDISGAEAFF

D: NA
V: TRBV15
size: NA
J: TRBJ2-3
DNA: TGTGCCACCAGCAGAGGTCCTGCAGATACGCAGTATTTT
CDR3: CATSRGPADTQYF

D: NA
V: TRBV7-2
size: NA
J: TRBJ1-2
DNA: TGTGCCAGCAGCCCCTATCGGACACCGAACTATGGCTACACCTTC
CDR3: CASSPYRTPNYGYTF

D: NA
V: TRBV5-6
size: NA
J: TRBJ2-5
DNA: TGTGCCAGCAGCTTGGTGGCGGGGTCCCCGCGGGAGACCCAGTACTTC
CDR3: CASSLVAGSPRETQYF

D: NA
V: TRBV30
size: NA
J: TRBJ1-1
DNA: TGTGCCTGGAGTTCCCAGGGTTACACTGAAGCTTTCTTT
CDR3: CAWSSQGYTEAFF

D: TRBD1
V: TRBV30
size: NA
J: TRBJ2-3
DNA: TGTGCCTGGAACGGGGATAGGGGGCGTGGGAATACGCAGTATTTT
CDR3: CAWNGDRGRGNTQYF

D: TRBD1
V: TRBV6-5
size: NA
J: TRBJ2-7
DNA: TGTGCCAGCAGTTATACAGGGGGCTACGAGCAGTACTTC
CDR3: CASSYTGGYEQYF

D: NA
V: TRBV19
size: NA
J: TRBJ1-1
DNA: TGTGCAGCGGGGGGTTGGAACACTGAAGCTTTCTTT
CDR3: CAAGGWNTEAFF

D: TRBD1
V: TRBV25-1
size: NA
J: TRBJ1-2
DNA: TGTGCTAGCAGCCTCAGGGACAGGAGTGGCGGCTACACCTTC
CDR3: CASSLRDRSGGYTF

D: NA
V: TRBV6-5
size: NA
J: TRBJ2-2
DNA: TGTGCCAGCAGTTATCGTGGCGGGGGCCACACCGGGGAGCTGTTTTTT
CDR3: CASSYRGGGHTGELFF

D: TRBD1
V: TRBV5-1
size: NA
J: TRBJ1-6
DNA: TGCGCCAGCAGCTCCGGACAGGGCCAATCCTATAATTCACCCCTCCACTTT
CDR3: CASSSGQGQSYNSPLHF

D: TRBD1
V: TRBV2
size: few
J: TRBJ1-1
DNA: TGTGCCAGCAGCGACGGGACAGGAAGAACGGCTTTCTTT
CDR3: CASSDGTGRTAFF

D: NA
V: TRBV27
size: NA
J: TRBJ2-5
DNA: TGTGCCAGCAGGGGGAGGGACAGGCCCGGGGAGACCCAGTACTTC
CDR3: CASRGRDRPGETQYF

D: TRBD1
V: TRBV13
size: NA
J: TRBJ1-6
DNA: TGTGCCAGCAGCCCCCGGGACAGGCGGGGTTCACCCCTCCACTTT
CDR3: CASSPRDRRGSPLHF

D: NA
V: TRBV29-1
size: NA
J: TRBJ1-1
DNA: TGCAGCGTCTACAGGGATATGCTGAACACTGAAGCTTTCTTT
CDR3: CSVYRDMLNTEAFF

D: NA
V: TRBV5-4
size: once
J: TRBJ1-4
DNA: TGTGCCAGCAGCTTGGTGGCAGGGGATGAAAAACTGTTTTTT
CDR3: CASSLVAGDEKLFF

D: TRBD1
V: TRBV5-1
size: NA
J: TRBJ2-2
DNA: TGCGCCAGCAGGACGGGGACAGCGAACACCGGGGAGCTGTTTTTT
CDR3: CASRTGTANTGELFF

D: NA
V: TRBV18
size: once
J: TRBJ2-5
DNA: TGTGCCAGCTCACCCTATAAAGAGACCCAGTACTTC
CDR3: CASSPYKETQYF

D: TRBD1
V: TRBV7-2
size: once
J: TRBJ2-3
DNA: TGTGCCAGCAGCCTTGAGGGACAGGGGACAGATACGCAGTATTTT
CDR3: CASSLEGQGTDTQYF

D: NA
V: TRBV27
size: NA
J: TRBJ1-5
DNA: TGTGCCAGCAGTTTACGAGGGAATCAGCCCCAGCATTTT
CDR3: CASSLRGNQPQHF

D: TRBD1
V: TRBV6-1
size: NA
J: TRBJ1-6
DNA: TGTGCCAGCAGTGAATGGGACAGGACCAATAATTCACCCCTCCACTTT
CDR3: CASSEWDRTNNSPLHF

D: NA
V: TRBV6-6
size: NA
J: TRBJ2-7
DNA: TGTGCCAGCAGTTACGGGGTCAGGGGAACCTACGAGCAGTACTTC
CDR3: CASSYGVRGTYEQYF

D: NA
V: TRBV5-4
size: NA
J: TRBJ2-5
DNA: TGTGCCAGCAGCCTGTTGGGGGCGGGAGAGACCCAGTACTTC
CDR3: CASSLLGAGETQYF

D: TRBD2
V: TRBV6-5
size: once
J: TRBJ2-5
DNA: TGTGCCAGGACTAGCCCGCAAGAGACCCAGTACTTC
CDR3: CARTSPQETQYF

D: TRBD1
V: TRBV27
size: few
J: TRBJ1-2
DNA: TGTGCCAGCAGTTTATCACAGGGGGCCGTGGATGGCTACACCTTC
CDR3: CASSLSQGAVDGYTF

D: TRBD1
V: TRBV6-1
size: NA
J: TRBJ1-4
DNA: TGTGCCAGCAGTGGCGTAGGGACAGGCAGGGGTGAAAAACTGTTTTTT
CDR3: CASSGVGTGRGEKLFF

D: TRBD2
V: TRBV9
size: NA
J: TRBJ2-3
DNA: TGTGCCAGCAGCGGATTAGCGGGGAACACAGATACGCAGTATTTT
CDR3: CASSGLAGNTDTQYF

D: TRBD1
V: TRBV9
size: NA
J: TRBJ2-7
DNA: TGTGCCAGCAGCGGGGGACAGGGGCTCGACGAGCAGTACTTC
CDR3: CASSGGQGLDEQYF

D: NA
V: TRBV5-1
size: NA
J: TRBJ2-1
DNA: TGCGCCAGCAGCTTGGCCAAGGAGAGCTCCTACAATGAGCAGTTCTTC
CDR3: CASSLAKESSYNEQFF

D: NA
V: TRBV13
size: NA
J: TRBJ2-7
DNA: TGTGCCAGCAGCGCCCGGGTCCTAGCCCCCTACGAGCAGTACTTC
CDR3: CASSARVLAPYEQYF

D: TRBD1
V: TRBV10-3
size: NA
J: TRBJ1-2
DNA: TGTGCCATCAGTGAAAGGGGGCGGGATGGCTACACCTTC
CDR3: CAISERGRDGYTF

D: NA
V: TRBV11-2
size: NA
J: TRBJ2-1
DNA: TGTGCCAGCAGCACGGCGGGGCCCTCCTACAATGAGCAGTTCTTC
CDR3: CASSTAGPSYNEQFF

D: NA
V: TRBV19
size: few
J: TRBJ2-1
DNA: TGTGCCAGTAGTATTGGGCGGGGCAATAGGAATGAGCAGTTCTTC
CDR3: CASSIGRGNRNEQFF

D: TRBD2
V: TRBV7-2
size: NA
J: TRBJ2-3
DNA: TGTGCCAGCTCAGAGCTAGCGGGGCGCACAGATACGCAGTATTTT
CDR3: CASSELAGRTDTQYF

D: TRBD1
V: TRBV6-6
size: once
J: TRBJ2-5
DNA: TGTGCCAGCAGTCCCGGGACAGGGGAGACCCAGTACTTC
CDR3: CASSPGTGETQYF

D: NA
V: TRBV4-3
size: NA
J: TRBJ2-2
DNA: TGCGCCAGCAGCCAAGAGGTGGCAGGGAACGCCGGGGAGCTGTTTTTT
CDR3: CASSQEVAGNAGELFF

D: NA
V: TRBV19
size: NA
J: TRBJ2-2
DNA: TGTGCCAGTAGTATGTCCCTGGGACTCAACACCGGGGAGCTGTTTTTT
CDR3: CASSMSLGLNTGELFF

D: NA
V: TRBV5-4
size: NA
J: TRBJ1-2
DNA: TGTGCCAGCAGCTTCCCCTTCCGGGAGCACGGCTACACCTTC
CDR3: CASSFPFREHGYTF

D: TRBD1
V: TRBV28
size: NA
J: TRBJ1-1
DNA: TGTGCCAGCAGTTTACCCGGGACAGCGAACACTGAAGCTTTCTTT
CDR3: CASSLPGTANTEAFF

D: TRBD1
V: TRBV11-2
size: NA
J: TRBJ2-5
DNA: TGTGCCAGCAGCCCAGGGACAGGGCAAGAGACCCAGTACTTC
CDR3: CASSPGTGQETQYF

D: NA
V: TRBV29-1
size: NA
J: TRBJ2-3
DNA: TGCAGCGCTCCTAAGGGGGGGGTCACAGATACGCAGTATTTT
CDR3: CSAPKGGVTDTQYF

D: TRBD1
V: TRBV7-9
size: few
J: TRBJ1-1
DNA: TGTGCCAGCAGCTCCCGACAGGGGATCCGGAACACTGAAGCTTTCTTT
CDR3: CASSSRQGIRNTEAFF

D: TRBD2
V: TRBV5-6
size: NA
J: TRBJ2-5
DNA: TGTGCCAGCAGCCCCTGGACTAGCGGGGGGGGAGAGACCCAGTACTTC
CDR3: CASSPWTSGGGETQYF

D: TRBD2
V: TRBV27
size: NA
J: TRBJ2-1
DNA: TGTGCCAGCAAGCAACTCGGGCTAGCGGGGGGGGCGGGTGAGCAGTTCTTC
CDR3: CASKQLGLAGGAGEQFF

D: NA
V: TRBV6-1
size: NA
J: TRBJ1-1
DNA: TGTGCCAGTGGAGAAGGGACATTGAACACTGAAGCTTTCTTT
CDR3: CASGEGTLNTEAFF

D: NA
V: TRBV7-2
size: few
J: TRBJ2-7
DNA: TGTGCCAGCAGCTTAGAGAGGGAGCAGTACTTC
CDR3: CASSLEREQYF

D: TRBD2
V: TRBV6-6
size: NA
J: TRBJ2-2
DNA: TGTGCCAGCATTTCCCGGGGGGTTTCGAACACCGGGGAGCTGTTTTTT
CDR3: CASISRGVSNTGELFF

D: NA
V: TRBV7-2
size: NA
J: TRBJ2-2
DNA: TGTGCCAGCAGCTTATTTTTCGGTACCGGGGAGCTGTTTTTT
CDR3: CASSLFFGTGELFF

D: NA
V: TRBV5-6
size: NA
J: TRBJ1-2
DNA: TGTGCCAGCAGCTTGTTGAGACAAAAAAACTATGGCTACACCTTC
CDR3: CASSLLRQKNYGYTF

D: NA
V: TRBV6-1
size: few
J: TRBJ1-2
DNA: TGTGCCAGCAGTGAAGCGGGGACTTCACATTTCTTC
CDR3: CASSEAGTSHFF

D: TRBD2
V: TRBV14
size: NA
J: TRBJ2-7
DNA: TGTGCCAGCAGCCAAGGTCGTACTAGCGGGTGGGACTCCTACGAGCAGTACTTC
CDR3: CASSQGRTSGWDSYEQYF